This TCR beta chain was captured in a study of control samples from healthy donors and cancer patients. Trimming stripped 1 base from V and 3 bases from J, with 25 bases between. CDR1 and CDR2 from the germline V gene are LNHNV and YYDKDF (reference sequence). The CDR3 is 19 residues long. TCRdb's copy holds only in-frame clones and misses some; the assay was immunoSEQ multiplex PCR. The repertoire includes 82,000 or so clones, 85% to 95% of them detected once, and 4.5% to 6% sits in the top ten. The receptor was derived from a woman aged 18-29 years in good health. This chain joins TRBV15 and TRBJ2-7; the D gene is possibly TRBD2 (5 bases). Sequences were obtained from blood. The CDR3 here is CATSRVSGVGSYGSYEQYF. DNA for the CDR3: TGTGCCACCAGCAGAGTGTCAGGTGTTGGTTCGTATGGGAGCTACGAGCAGTACTTC.